This TCR beta chain was sequenced in a study of preoperative IRX-2 immunotherapy in early breast cancer. This clone was seen a handful of times. TCRdb's table, derived via immunoSEQ multiplex PCR, lists solely in-frame clones and lacks some. The table records roughly 30,000 clones, over 65% of them present only once. Treatment denoted: preoperative locoregional IRX-2 cytokine immunotherapy. Patients received preoperative, locoregional IRX-2 cytokine immunotherapy in a phase Ib study. V was trimmed by 3 bases and J by 0 bases, leaving 7 bases between them. This CDR3 region has 14 residues. Germline lookup yields CDR1 LNHDA and CDR2 SQIVND (reference sequence).

This TCR was sampled from a human donor with breast cancer. This material was obtained from a patient treated with IRX-2 immunotherapy. The chain has TRBV19 and TRBJ2-3; D unclear. CDR3 amino acids: CASSMSRSTDTQYF. CDR3 coding DNA: TGTGCCAGTAGTATGTCCAGGAGCACAGATACGCAGTATTTT.